What follows describes a single T cell receptor (beta chain). This could be a read error, since a much larger clone is one nucleotide away. The CDR3 runs to 14 residues. Germline assignment: CDR1 SQVTM and CDR2 ANQGSEA. The data stem from a study of T-cell reconstitution after alpha-beta-depleted transplantation in children. Preparing the TCRbeta library involved the use of unique molecular identifiers. TCRdb re-called the PCR reads with MiXCR, one entry per CDR3 protein. This table holds 500,000 to 650,000 distinct CDR3 sequences, approximately 10% found once. The J gene is TRBJ2-1, the V gene TRBV29-1; D not resolved. This receptor was taken from a female patient between 2 and 15 years old who had a stem cell transplant for aplastic anemia, so the T cells may come from the graft donor. Source: PBMCs, mostly from graft donor cells, taken 180 days after TCRalphabeta/CD19-depleted stem cell transplant. CDR3 amino acids: CSVEQRSSYNDQFF. CDR3 coding DNA: TGCAGCGTTGAACAGCGTTCCTCCTACAATGACCAGTTCTTC.